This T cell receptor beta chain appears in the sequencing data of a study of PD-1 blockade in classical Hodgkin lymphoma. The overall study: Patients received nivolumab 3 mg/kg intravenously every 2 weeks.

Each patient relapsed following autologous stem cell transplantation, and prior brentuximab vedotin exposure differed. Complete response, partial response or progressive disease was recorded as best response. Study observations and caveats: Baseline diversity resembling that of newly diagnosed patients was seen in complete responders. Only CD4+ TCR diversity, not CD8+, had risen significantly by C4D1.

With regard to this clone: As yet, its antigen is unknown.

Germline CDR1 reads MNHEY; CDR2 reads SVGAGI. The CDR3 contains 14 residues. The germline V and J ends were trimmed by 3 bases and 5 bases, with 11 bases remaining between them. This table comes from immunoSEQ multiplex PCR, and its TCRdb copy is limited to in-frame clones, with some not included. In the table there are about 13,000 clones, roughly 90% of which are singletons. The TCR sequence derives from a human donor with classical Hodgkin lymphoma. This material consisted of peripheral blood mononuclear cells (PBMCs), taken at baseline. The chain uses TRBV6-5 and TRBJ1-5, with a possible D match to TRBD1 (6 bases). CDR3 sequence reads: CASSYDRTDQPQHF. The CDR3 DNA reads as TGTGCCAGCAGTTATGACAGGACGGATCAGCCCCAGCATTTT.